Below, 5 T cell receptor beta chains from the same sample are listed, as sequenced in a study of shared clonotypes between healthy human individuals. Selected positively for CCR7 and CD45RO-negative, naive CD8 cells excluded terminally differentiated effector memory CD45RA+ cells. Clones were sequenced by immunoSEQ multiplex PCR, and TCRdb holds only the in-frame ones, with some missing. The sample shows about 2 million clones, roughly 95% of them seen only once. The specimen sequenced was naive CD8+ T cells sorted from blood. The receptors shown here come from a man aged 18 to 29 in good health.

The J gene is TRBJ2-7, the V gene TRBV6-5, with 12 bases matching TRBD2. CDR3 size: 16 residues. Trimming removed 2 bases from V and 5 bases from J; junction bases left unmatched: 7. Germline CDR1 is MNHEY and CDR2 is SVGAGI. The CDR3 reads CASSYETSGRLHEQYF. CDR3 nucleotides: TGTGCCAGCAGTTACGAAACTAGCGGGAGGCTCCACGAGCAGTACTTC.

The chain employs TRBV30 and TRBJ2-3; 8 bases agree with TRBD2. CDR1 and CDR2 from the germline V gene are GTSNPN and SVGIG (reference sequence). V lost 1 base, J lost 6 bases, and 0 bases stayed unmatched. CDR3 length equals 12 residues. The CDR3 coding sequence is TGTGCCTGGAGTGGACTAGCGGATACGCAGTATTTT. It translates to CAWSGLADTQYF. Looking up the rest from reference TRBV30 and TRBJ2-3 gives the full variable domain: SQTIHQWPATLVQPVGSPLSLECTVEGTSNPNLYWYRQAAGRGLQLLFYSVGIGQISSEVPQNLSASRPQDRQFILSSKKLLLSDSGFYLCAWSGLADTQYFGPGTRLTVL.

Note on this clone: Additional DNA sequences in this sample encode the identical CDR3. V is TRBV9 and J is TRBJ2-7; TRBD2 agrees at 9 bases. Germline V gene data show CDR1 as SGDLS and CDR2 as YYNGEE. The CDR3 length is 14 residues. With 0 bases clipped from V and 3 bases from J, the junction kept 1 base outside the gene matches. CDR3 DNA: TGTGCCAGCAGCGTAGAAGCGGGGGGCTACGAGCAGTACTTC. It yields the protein CASSVEAGGYEQYF. Full variable domain (outside the CDR3, taken from reference TRBV9 and TRBJ2-7): DSGVTQTPKHLITATGQRVTLRCSPRSGDLSVYWYQQSLDQGLQFLIQYYNGEERAKGNILERFSAQQFPDLHSELNLSSLELGDSALYFCASSVEAGGYEQYFGPGTRLTVT.

The CDR3 DNA sequence: TGTGCCAGCAGCCCCGGGACTAGCGGGAGAATTTACGAGCAGTACTTC. Protein: CASSPGTSGRIYEQYF. The chain joins TRBV7-6 to TRBJ2-7, with 14 nucleotides matching TRBD2. The CDR3 loop spans 16 amino acids. Germline assignment: CDR1 SGHVS and CDR2 FNYEAQ. The V segment lost 5 bases and the J segment 4 bases; nucleotides outside the gene matches: 7.

This rearrangement joins TRBV28 to TRBJ2-1; D is perhaps TRBD1 (5 bases). The CDR3 sequence is 14 residues long. V was pared by 2 bases and J by 5 bases, with 10 bases between. Germline V gene sequence: CDR1 MDHEN, CDR2 SYDVKM. The CDR3 spells CASSLPGSHNEQFF. For the CDR3, the DNA is TGTGCCAGCAGTTTACCAGGGTCCCACAATGAGCAGTTCTTC.